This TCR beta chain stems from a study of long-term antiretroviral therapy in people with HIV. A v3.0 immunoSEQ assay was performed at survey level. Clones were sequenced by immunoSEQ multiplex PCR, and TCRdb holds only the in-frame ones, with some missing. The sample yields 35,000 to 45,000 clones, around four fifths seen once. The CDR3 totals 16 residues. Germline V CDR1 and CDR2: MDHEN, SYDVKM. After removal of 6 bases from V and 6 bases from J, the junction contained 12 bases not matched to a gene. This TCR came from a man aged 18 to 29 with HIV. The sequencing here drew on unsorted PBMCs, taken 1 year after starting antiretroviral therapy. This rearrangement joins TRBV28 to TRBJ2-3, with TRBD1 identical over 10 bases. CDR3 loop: CASRQPGQGISDTQYF. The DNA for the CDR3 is TGTGCCAGCAGACAACCGGGACAGGGGATTTCCGATACGCAGTATTTT.